The 4 T cell receptor beta chains listed next were all sequenced from one sample in a study of blood T cell repertoires in COVID-19. Data came from immunoSEQ multiplex PCR; TCRdb stores just in-frame clones and leaves some out. Found here are under 300,000 clones, roughly 90% of them singletons; the top ten hold about 1.7%. The material sequenced was PBMCs or T cells enriched from blood (not recorded which). These receptors all come from a woman between 40 and 55 years old who had recovered from COVID-19.

The chain couples TRBV29-1 to TRBJ2-2, with D possibly TRBD1 on 8 matching bases. Germline CDR1 and CDR2: SQVTM and ANQGSEA. The germline V and J ends were trimmed by 4 bases and 3 bases, with 18 bases remaining between them. The CDR3 is 16 amino acids. CDR3 sequence reads: CSVATGGGRDTGELFF. The DNA of the CDR3 is TGCAGCGTTGCCACAGGGGGGGGCCGGGACACCGGGGAGCTGTTTTTT.

J is TRBJ2-2 and V is TRBV5-4; 13 positions match TRBD2. V shed 7 bases, J shed 4 bases, and the junction held 10 bases outside the gene matches. There are 17 residues in the CDR3. From germline, CDR1 is SGHNT and CDR2 YYREEE (reference sequence). The CDR3 spells CASGDPGLAGFTGELFF. The CDR3 DNA reads as TGTGCCAGCGGCGATCCGGGACTAGCGGGGTTCACCGGGGAGCTGTTTTTT.

The rearrangement joins TRBV14 to TRBJ1-2; no definite D call. Germline V lookup: CDR1 SGHDN, CDR2 FVKESK. The germline V and J ends were trimmed by 4 bases and 4 bases, with 13 bases remaining between them. The CDR3 totals 14 residues. The CDR3 nucleotides are TGTGCCAGCAGCCCGGGAACAGCCCTCTATGGCTACACCTTC. Translating gives CASSPGTALYGYTF.

The chain couples TRBV7-3 to TRBJ1-2, with TRBD1 matching over 7 bases. V shed 1 base and J 6 bases; nucleotides not matched to a gene: 5. The CDR3 totals 14 residues. Germline loops: CDR1 SGHTA, CDR2 FQGTGA. For the CDR3, the DNA is TGTGCCAGCAGCTTAATCGGCAGGGGGGATGGCTACACCTTC. It specifies CASSLIGRGDGYTF.